These T cell receptor beta chains were read from a single sample in a study of blood T cell repertoires in COVID-19. TCRdb keeps only in-frame clones here, not all; method: immunoSEQ multiplex PCR. Counted here are about 170,000 clones, approximately 90% occurring once; the ten biggest clones make up roughly 0.82%. Sequencing was carried out using PBMCs or T cells enriched from blood (not recorded which). Receptors were obtained from a woman in her late teens or twenties who had recovered from COVID-19. Each CDR3 is given with its conserved first and last residue. The D gene is left open where the match is weak. Rows give clone size only sometimes, using once, few, many, or a class for an expanded clone.

. | . | TRBJ2-7 | TRBV28 | CASSLYGLGAYYEQYF | TGTGCCAGCAGTTTATACGGGTTAGGGGCTTATTACGAGCAGTACTTC
. | . | TRBJ2-3 | TRBV2 | CAIAGATDTQYF | TGTGCCATAGCAGGGGCTACAGATACGCAGTATTTT
TRBD1 | . | TRBJ2-7 | TRBV6-2/TRBV6-3 | CASSYEYGTGGHRLWEQYF | TGTGCCAGCAGTTACGAGTACGGGACAGGGGGGCACCGCCTGTGGGAGCAGTACTTC
TRBD2 | . | TRBJ2-1 | TRBV6-1 | CASSEDGGDNEQFF | TGTGCCAGCAGTGAAGACGGGGGGGACAATGAGCAGTTCTTC
TRBD2 | few | TRBJ2-3 | TRBV4-2 | CASSQASSGVVDTQYF | TGTGCCAGCAGCCAAGCTTCTAGCGGAGTGGTAGATACGCAGTATTTT
. | once | TRBJ2-7 | TRBV6-5 | CASSASQVYEQYF | TGTGCCAGCAGCGCCTCTCAGGTCTACGAGCAGTACTTC
. | few | TRBJ1-6 | TRBV19 | CASRTASGNSPLHF | TGTGCCAGTCGGACGGCAAGCGGGAATTCACCCCTCCACTTT
TRBD2 | . | TRBJ2-3 | TRBV27 | CASSSSGSADTQYF | TGTGCCAGCAGTTCCAGCGGGAGCGCAGATACGCAGTATTTT
. | . | TRBJ1-1 | TRBV7-9 | CASSPMGTNTEAFF | TGTGCCAGCAGCCCAATGGGGACAAACACTGAAGCTTTCTTT
TRBD1 | . | TRBJ1-2 | TRBV4-1 | CASSQPRDRYYGYTF | TGCGCCAGCAGCCAGCCCCGGGACAGGTACTATGGCTACACCTTC
. | . | TRBJ1-5 | TRBV19 | CASNALRVRSNQPQHF | TGTGCCAGTAACGCGCTCAGGGTGAGGTCGAATCAGCCCCAGCATTTT
. | once | TRBJ1-5 | TRBV28 | CASSPREGFSQPQHF | TGTGCCAGCAGCCCCAGGGAGGGGTTTAGTCAGCCCCAGCATTTT
TRBD1 | . | TRBJ2-7 | TRBV4-1 | CASSKAPRRTGGLTYEQYF | TGCGCCAGCAGCAAAGCGCCGAGGAGGACAGGGGGACTAACCTACGAGCAGTACTTC
. | . | TRBJ1-2 | TRBV15 | CATRDTAKNGYTF | TGTGCCACCCGAGACACGGCGAAGAATGGCTACACCTTC
. | . | TRBJ2-7 | TRBV9 | CASSVGQGREQYF | TGTGCCAGCAGCGTAGGGCAGGGAAGAGAGCAGTACTTC
. | . | TRBJ2-2 | TRBV7-3 | CASSLDPSGELFF | TGTGCCAGCAGCCTAGATCCGTCCGGGGAGCTGTTTTTT
TRBD2 | . | TRBJ2-2 | TRBV6-4 | CASSALAGAPGELFF | TGTGCCAGCAGTGCGCTAGCGGGAGCCCCCGGGGAGCTGTTTTTT
. | . | TRBJ1-1 | TRBV30 | CAWNGGGGMNTEAFF | TGTGCCTGGAACGGCGGGGGGGGGATGAACACTGAAGCTTTCTTT
TRBD2 | few | TRBJ2-1 | TRBV3-1/TRBV3-2 | CASSQDLAGAYSSYNEQFF | TGTGCCAGCAGCCAAGATCTCGCGGGAGCCTACAGCTCCTACAATGAGCAGTTCTTC
TRBD2 | few | TRBJ2-3 | TRBV28 | CASSSREAGVGPDTQYF | TGTGCCAGCAGTTCACGCGAAGCGGGAGTAGGCCCAGATACGCAGTATTTT
. | . | TRBJ2-3 | TRBV19 | CASSLGFEGTDTQYF | TGTGCCAGTAGCCTTGGCTTTGAGGGTACAGATACGCAGTATTTT
TRBD1 | . | TRBJ2-7 | TRBV7-9 | CASSSPQGTGGIEQYF | TGTGCCAGCAGCTCCCCTCAAGGGACAGGGGGGATCGAGCAGTACTTC
TRBD2 | . | TRBJ2-3 | TRBV11-2 | CASSAGLVTDTQYF | TGTGCCAGCAGCGCAGGACTAGTCACAGATACGCAGTATTTT
. | . | TRBJ2-4 | TRBV12-3/TRBV12-4 | CASSLGEKNIQYF | TGTGCCAGCAGTTTAGGCGAAAAAAACATTCAGTACTTC
. | . | TRBJ2-2 | TRBV2 | CASILDSYTGELFF | TGTGCCAGCATCTTGGACAGTTACACCGGGGAGCTGTTTTTT
TRBD2 | . | TRBJ2-1 | TRBV7-6 | CASKRLAGLSYNEQFF | TGTGCCAGCAAAAGACTAGCGGGACTTTCCTACAATGAGCAGTTCTTC
. | . | TRBJ2-2 | TRBV5-1 | CASSREADTGELFF | TGCGCCAGCAGTAGGGAGGCGGACACCGGGGAGCTGTTTTTT
. | few | TRBJ2-7 | TRBV27 | CASSLREAYEQYF | TGTGCCAGCAGTTTAAGGGAGGCGTACGAGCAGTACTTC
. | . | TRBJ2-1 | TRBV11-2 | CASSLVGSEQFF | TGTGCCAGCAGCTTAGTGGGCTCGGAGCAGTTCTTC
TRBD1 | . | TRBJ2-1 | TRBV28 | CASSSDRTNYNEQFF | TGTGCCAGCAGTTCGGACAGGACCAACTACAATGAGCAGTTCTTC
TRBD1 | . | TRBJ2-1 | TRBV28 | CATTPGQGAYNEQFF | TGTGCCACCACGCCCGGACAGGGGGCGTACAATGAGCAGTTCTTC
. | . | TRBJ2-3 | TRBV3-1/TRBV3-2 | CASSQDPSATDTQYF | TGTGCCAGCAGCCAAGACCCTAGCGCCACAGATACGCAGTATTTT
TRBD2 | . | TRBJ2-5 | TRBV7-3 | CASSYTGLAEETQYF | TGTGCCAGCAGCTACACAGGACTAGCGGAAGAGACCCAGTACTTC
. | . | TRBJ2-1 | TRBV4-3 | CASSQESDGAYNEQFF | TGCGCCAGCAGCCAAGAGTCAGACGGGGCCTACAATGAGCAGTTCTTC
. | . | TRBJ1-1 | TRBV28 | CASSLVGWGMNTEAFF | TGTGCCAGCAGTTTAGTGGGATGGGGCATGAACACTGAAGCTTTCTTT
. | . | TRBJ1-1 | TRBV9 | CASSVDNLNTEAFF | TGTGCCAGCAGCGTGGACAACCTGAACACTGAAGCTTTCTTT
. | . | TRBJ2-7 | TRBV18 | CASSPGGGKDEQYF | TGTGCCAGCTCACCAGGCGGAGGGAAGGACGAGCAGTACTTC
. | once | TRBJ2-3 | TRBV29-1 | CSVEVLNVRAQYF | TGCAGCGTTGAAGTGTTAAACGTTCGGGCGCAGTATTTT
. | once | TRBJ1-1 | TRBV28 | CASASGLNTEAFF | TGTGCCAGCGCCTCGGGATTGAACACTGAAGCTTTCTTT
. | . | TRBJ1-5 | TRBV4-1 | CASSQFYGALSNQPQHF | TGCGCCAGCAGCCAATTTTATGGGGCTCTGAGCAATCAGCCCCAGCATTTT
TRBD2 | . | TRBJ2-3 | TRBV6-1 | CASREAGGSTDTQYF | TGTGCCAGCAGGGAAGCGGGAGGGAGCACAGATACGCAGTATTTT
. | once | TRBJ2-3 | TRBV15 | CATSRDFTPDTQYF | TGTGCCACCAGCAGAGATTTCACTCCCGATACGCAGTATTTT
TRBD2 | . | TRBJ2-7 | TRBV4-1 | CASSLNLAGGSYEQYF | TGCGCCAGCAGCCTTAATTTGGCGGGAGGCAGCTACGAGCAGTACTTC
. | . | TRBJ1-5 | TRBV3-1/TRBV3-2 | CARNPGHYRVSHQPQHF | TGTGCCCGCAATCCCGGCCACTACAGGGTTTCGCATCAGCCCCAGCATTTT
TRBD2 | . | TRBJ2-7 | TRBV19 | CASSMAPGLAKFYEQYF | TGTGCCAGTAGTATGGCTCCGGGACTAGCGAAGTTCTACGAGCAGTACTTC
. | . | TRBJ1-1 | TRBV3-1/TRBV3-2 | CASSQGANTEAFF | TGTGCCAGCAGCCAGGGGGCGAACACTGAAGCTTTCTTT
TRBD1 | . | TRBJ1-6 | TRBV2 | CASSDRVGNSPLHF | TGTGCCAGCAGCGACAGGGTCGGGAATTCACCCCTCCACTTT
. | . | TRBJ2-1 | TRBV5-1 | CASSLGLLNEQFF | TGCGCCAGCAGCTTGGGACTCCTGAATGAGCAGTTCTTC
. | . | TRBJ2-7 | TRBV19 | CASKSRSDYEQYF | TGTGCCAGTAAGTCGCGGAGTGACTACGAGCAGTACTTC
TRBD2 | once | TRBJ2-1 | TRBV7-9 | CASSSSTSGSLYPNEQFF | TGTGCCAGCAGCTCCTCGACTAGCGGGAGCCTCTACCCAAATGAGCAGTTCTTC
TRBD1 | . | TRBJ2-6 | TRBV6-2/TRBV6-3 | CASSDFDRASSGANVLTF | TGTGCCAGCAGCGATTTCGACAGGGCGAGCTCTGGGGCCAACGTCCTGACTTTC
TRBD2 | . | TRBJ2-1 | TRBV29-1 | CSVALAGGSYNEQFF | TGCAGCGTGGCACTAGCGGGAGGTTCCTACAATGAGCAGTTCTTC
TRBD1 | . | TRBJ2-2 | TRBV7-2 | CASSFDRVDTGELFF | TGTGCCAGCAGCTTCGACAGGGTGGACACCGGGGAGCTGTTTTTT